The clone carrying this T cell receptor beta chain was recorded many times. Arm-PCR of CDR3 regions and iRepertoire HTBI primers were used to build TCR beta libraries. Each CDR3 protein is one row after TCRdb ran MiXCR on the multiplex PCR reads. The sample holds a few hundred thousand distinct CDR3 sequences, about 10% seen once. CDR3 length equals 15 residues. CDR1 is SGHTS, CDR2 YDEGEE, per germline. V lost 0 bases and J 0 bases, leaving 9 bases between the germline ends. Stated time point: newly diagnosed GD, antithyroid drugs for less than 3 months. PBMCs provided the RNA from which the TCR library was made. The sample is drawn from a study of regulatory T cells in long-lasting Graves disease. These same records also appear under a second study, on T cells in Graves' hyperthyroidism and ophthalmopathy. That source notes: TCR CDR3 regions were first amplified by RT-PCR with HTBI primers.

The TCR originated in a woman younger than 30 with Graves disease. This rearrangement joins TRBV5-8 to TRBJ2-5, with D unclear. The input for sequencing was peripheral blood mononuclear cells (PBMCs), taken at new diagnosis, from a patient treated with antithyroid drugs. CDR3 coding DNA: TGTGCCAGCAGCTTGGTCGTCAGTTACCAAGAGACCCAGTACTTC. Translated: CASSLVVSYQETQYF.